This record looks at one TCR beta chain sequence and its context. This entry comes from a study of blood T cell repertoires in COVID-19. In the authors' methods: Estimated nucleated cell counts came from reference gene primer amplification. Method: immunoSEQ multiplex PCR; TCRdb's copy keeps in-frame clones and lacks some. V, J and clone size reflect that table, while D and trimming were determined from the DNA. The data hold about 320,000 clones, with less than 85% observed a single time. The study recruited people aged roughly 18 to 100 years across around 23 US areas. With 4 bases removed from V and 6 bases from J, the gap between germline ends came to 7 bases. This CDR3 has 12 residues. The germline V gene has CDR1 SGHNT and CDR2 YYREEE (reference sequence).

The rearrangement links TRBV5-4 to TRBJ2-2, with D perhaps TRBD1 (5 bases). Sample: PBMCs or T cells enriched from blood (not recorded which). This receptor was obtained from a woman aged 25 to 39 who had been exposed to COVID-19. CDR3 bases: TGTGCCAGCAGCAAGGGGTCCGGGGAGCTGTTTTTT. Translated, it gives CASSKGSGELFF.